The clone carrying this T cell receptor beta chain was observed many times. Via MiXCR, TCRdb re-called the PCR reads, giving one row per CDR3 protein. Here the sample spans 100,000 or so distinct CDR3 sequences, under 40% being singletons. The sample originates from a study of molecular identifiers for immune sequencing clone quantification. Study details: With replicates, the RNA of about 20,000 or 100,000 naive CD8 cells was split five ways and four were sequenced.

The CDR3 covers 14 residues. Germline CDR1 reads SGHKS; CDR2 reads YYEKEE (reference sequence). V lost 4 bases, J lost 2 bases, and 10 bases lay in between. Specimen: naive CD8+ T cells from blood, with Jurkat cell RNA spiked in. Noted subset: FACS-sorted CD8+CD4-CCR7+CD45RA+ naive T cells. The chain carries TRBV5-5 and TRBJ1-3; D is undetermined. The receptor's source is a human donor in good health. Some libraries in this study had Jurkat cell RNA spiked in. As DNA, the CDR3 is TGTGCCAGCAGCCCTATACAGACTGGAAACACCATATATTTT. Its translation: CASSPIQTGNTIYF.